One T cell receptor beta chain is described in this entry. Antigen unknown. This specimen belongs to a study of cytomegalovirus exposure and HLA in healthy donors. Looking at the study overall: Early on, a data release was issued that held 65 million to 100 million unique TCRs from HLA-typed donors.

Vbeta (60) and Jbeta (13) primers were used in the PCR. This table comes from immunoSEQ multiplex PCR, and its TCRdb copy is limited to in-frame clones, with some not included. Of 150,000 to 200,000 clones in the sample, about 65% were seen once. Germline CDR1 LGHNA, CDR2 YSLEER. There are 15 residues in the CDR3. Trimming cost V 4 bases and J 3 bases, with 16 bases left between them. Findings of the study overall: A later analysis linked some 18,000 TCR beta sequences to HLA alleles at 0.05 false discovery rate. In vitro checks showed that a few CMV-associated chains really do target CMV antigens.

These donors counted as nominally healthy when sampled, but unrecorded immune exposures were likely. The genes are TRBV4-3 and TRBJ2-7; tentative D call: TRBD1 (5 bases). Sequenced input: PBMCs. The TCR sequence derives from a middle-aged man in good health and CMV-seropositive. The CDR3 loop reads CASSPDTSQLYEQYF. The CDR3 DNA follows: TGCGCCAGCAGCCCGGACACGTCCCAACTCTACGAGCAGTACTTC.